This T cell receptor (beta chain) derives from a study of cytomegalovirus exposure and HLA in healthy donors. The assay was immunoSEQ multiplex PCR, and TCRdb's table has in-frame clones only and misses some. The sample has 150,000 or so clones, around 85% seen once. The germline V gene has CDR1 SGHTS and CDR2 YDEGEE. This CDR3 comprises 13 residues. V lost 7 bases and J lost 4, with 12 bases in between. The chain couples TRBV5-8 to TRBJ1-5; no reliable D call. This sequence originates from a young man in good health and CMV-seropositive. Sequenced sample: PBMCs. This chain's CDR3 is CASLGVGNQPQHF. CDR3 DNA: TGTGCCAGCCTCGGGGTGGGTAATCAGCCCCAGCATTTT.